This passage covers 3 T cell receptor beta chains from one sample sequenced in a study of molecular identifiers for immune sequencing clone quantification. In TCRdb, the PCR reads were re-called with MiXCR into one record per CDR3 protein. The sample lists around 320,000 distinct CDR3 sequences, about 22% seen once, with approximately 0.74% in the top ten. The sample comprised naive CD8+ T cells from blood, with Jurkat cell RNA spiked in. Noted subset: FACS-sorted CD8+CD4-CCR7+CD45RA+ naive T cells. These TCRs come from a human donor in good health. Some libraries in this study had Jurkat cell RNA spiked in.

The chain is built from TRBV4-1 and TRBJ2-7; TRBD2 matches at 9 bases. V lost 3 bases, J lost 2 bases, and 5 bases stayed unmatched. Germline CDR1 is MGHRA and CDR2 is YSYEKL. The CDR3 runs 15 residues. CDR3 coding DNA: TGCGCCAGCAGCCACCTTCTAGCGGGAACCTACGAGCAGTACTTC. It specifies CASSHLLAGTYEQYF.

This clonotype was recorded many times. The chain joins TRBV7-6 to TRBJ2-3, with 7 bases aligning to TRBD2. V lost 0 bases, J lost 1 base, and 7 bases stayed unmatched. Germline V gene data show CDR1 as SGHVS and CDR2 as FNYEAQ. This CDR3 region has 17 residues. CDR3 coding DNA: TGTGCCAGCAGCTTAGCGGTCTTCCGGGGGGGCACAGATACGCAGTATTTT. Translating gives CASSLAVFRGGTDTQYF.

Details on this clonotype: This clone may be a read error of a much larger clone one base away. The chain combines TRBV28 with TRBJ1-2; unclear D gene. From germline, CDR1 is MDHEN and CDR2 SYDVKM. The V end lost 3 bases, the J end lost 5 bases, and 7 bases lay between the germline ends. The CDR3 loop spans 12 amino acids. CDR3 in DNA: TGTGCCAGCAGTTTCGTTCCTTATGGCTACACCTTC. Amino acid sequence: CASSFVPYGYTF.